Reported below is one TCR beta chain. This clonotype was found once. Its antigen is still unknown. No per-base quality is available; no much larger clone lies one base away. Single-read evidence is weak. For sequencing, an Illumina HiSeq 2500 was employed. TCR beta libraries were prepared by quantitative 5'-RACE with molecular barcodes. In the paper's pipeline: A new computational method, built on a probabilistic model of VDJ rearrangement, was used to identify disease-linked TCR variants. TCRdb itself trimmed the public reads at Q25 with fastp, ran MiXCR and retained productive beta chains. All rows with the same CDR3 protein become a single entry with the most common DNA and genes. TCRdb's processing, not the study's, gives the V and J calls here. The sample table lists some 150,000 distinct CDR3 sequences, roughly 44% of them with a count of one. In total, the top ten clones hold around 15% of the sample.

This record belongs to a study of CD8 T cells in ankylosing spondylitis (dated by TCRdb to about 2017). Notes on the research overall: The study profiled T cell receptor beta repertoires in healthy donors and ankylosing spondylitis patients to find disease-linked TCR variants. The full study cohort was made up of about 25 ankylosing spondylitis patients and around 100 healthy donors. Peripheral blood was sampled, and synovial fluid was additionally collected from ankylosing spondylitis patients. Beyond this particular receptor, the publication reports: Blood from ankylosing spondylitis patients appeared to be characterized by a TCR beta motif made up of eight highly homologous amino acid variants. The disease-linked clones had a CD8+ phenotype and were found at relatively low frequencies in peripheral blood. Some motif variants had previously been reported in the synovial fluid and blood of reactive arthritis patients, which suggests shared mechanisms of disease initiation. According to the report, matched synovial fluid samples from ankylosing spondylitis patients were significantly enriched for the disease-linked clones.

Reading from cysteine to phenylalanine, the CDR3 counts 13 amino acids. Here the CDR3 DNA is all that survives: 39 bases in frame from base 1. Germline trimming amounts to 2 bases on V and 9 bases on J, with 3 as the count of junction bases outside the gene matches. From a lookup of the germline V gene (reference sequence), CDR1 and CDR2 are LNHDA and SQIVND. For each ankylosing spondylitis patient, the synovial fluid sample was matched to a blood sample from that same patient. The clonotype was recovered from a male donor with ankylosing spondylitis. Specimen: synovial fluid, either unsorted or a sorted T cell fraction (not recorded which). The rearrangement joined TRBV19 to TRBJ2-1; 8 central bases correspond to TRBD2. CDR3 region: CASSIRSGSEQFF. In nucleotides, the sequence is TGTGCCAGTAGTATACGGAGCGGGAGTGAGCAGTTCTTC.